This record looks at one TCR beta chain sequence and its context. This receptor's antigen is unknown. Per-base quality was not reported, and no clone a single base away is much larger than it. Donors were healthy HIV-negative adults with no recently reported acute infections or vaccinations. All donors were Caucasian adults living in Nashville, Tennessee, USA. CD8 memory samples consisted of magnetically selected CD45RO+ cells combined with CCR7-negative CD45RA+ effector memory (TemRA) cells. Blood was obtained by leukapheresis, after which PBMCs were separated by Ficoll-Histopaque density gradient centrifugation and cryopreserved in liquid nitrogen vapor phase. Purity and quantity of every magnetically sorted T cell population were checked by analytical flow cytometry. Genomic DNA was isolated from every sorted fraction and measured by UV absorbance on a Nanodrop 2000c. This sample was included in a study of shared clonotypes between healthy human individuals (TCRdb year 2020). Turning to the overall study: The cohort included three men and a couple of women between 18 and 49 years of age. Each donor's leukapheresis produced roughly between roughly 0.85 and 10 billion PBMCs. For each donor, three plates each were used for CD4 naive and CD4 memory, two plates were used for CD8 naive, and one plate was used for CD8 memory. To increase sequencing depth and limit assay-specific biases, TCR repertoire library preparation and sequencing were carried out by different laboratories using diverse techniques. To estimate repertoire size and how much clonotypes are shared between individuals, the study performed deep sequencing of blood TCR repertoires from about five healthy adults. Paper-wide results and their limitations: When a few donors were compared, the shared fraction of clonotypes was around 5% for naive CD4, around 3.5% for naive CD8, roughly 2.3% for memory CD4, and 0.35% to 0.5% for memory CD8. Pairwise subsampling indicated that sequencing depth was expected to affect the degree of clonotype sharing among donors. The small number of donors limited the genetic and exposure-history diversity represented. Naive subsets generally had larger estimated clonotype richness than memory subsets. Compared with non-shared clonotypes, the clonotypes found in all four sorted-subset donors had higher generation probabilities. Incomplete sequencing was indicated by rarefaction of sorted-subset datasets, despite the large sequencing depth. Sampling was limited to blood, and TCR repertoires in tissue likely differ from TCR repertoires in blood.

TCR CDR3 regions were amplified from genomic DNA by multiplex PCR using the deep immunoSEQ assay. For each cell subset, the extracted genomic DNA was distributed evenly across all wells of several immunoSEQ 96-well plates, and each plate served as one replicate. For sorted subsets, each replicate PCR was loaded with about 0.2 ug genomic DNA, equivalent to approximately 27,000 T cell genomes. The purified libraries were quantified using a Qubit 3.0 fluorometer, sized with a Bioanalyzer 2100, and then quantified again using the KAPA Library Quantification kit. A separate single-read 150-cycle Illumina NextSeq 550 flow cell was used to sequence each immunoSEQ 96-well plate. The authors processed their data as follows. Because the immunoSEQ output included only junctional sequences and no quality scores, the filtering could not be the same as the filtering used for full-length reads. Sequences were annotated with PyIR, a Python wrapper for IgBLAST v1.9, using IMGT germline references to assign V/J genes and CDR3. Reads were removed for weak V/J assignments (E-value above 1e-6), missing CDR3, stop codons, out-of-frame junctions, or ambiguous translated residues. V3J clonotypes were defined by identical inferred V gene, J gene, and CDR3 amino acid sequence. The percentage overlap between two repertoires was calculated by dividing the number of shared unique clonotypes by the size of the smaller repertoire. Repertoire richness was assessed with RTK rarefaction, the Chao1 estimator, and Recon v2.1 estimates of unobserved clonotypes. Generation probabilities were computed with OLGA for all TCRbeta clonotypes obtained by the gDNA method from a few donors. TCRdb carries this immuneACCESS record with in-frame sequences only. Its versions omit some clonotypes, under half of them owing to an unresolved V gene in the studies checked, with the rest unexplained. D and trimming come from the DNA, and the V and J calls and clone size come from that table. This sample holds some 700,000 clones; 90% were observed only once. The top ten hold 34% of the sample.

The TCR was taken from a man aged 18 to 29 in good health. Some clones in this sample may be carry-over from other donors' samples. Sequenced: memory CD8+ T cells from PBMCs. What this sample's cell subset or site label stands for: CD45RO+ cells pooled with CCR7-negative TemRA cells.

The DNA reads TGTGCCAGCAGCGCGACTATAGCTCGCAATGAGCAGTTCTTC. Its amino acids are CASSATIARNEQFF. The chain joins TRBV9 to TRBJ2-1; the D gene is perhaps TRBD2, on 5 matching bases. V lost 3 bases and J lost 6 bases; the stretch between them is 13 bases long. Taken from cysteine to phenylalanine, the CDR3 has 14 residues. The sequence is cut down to CDR3 DNA, 42 bases in frame from base 1. The germline V gene provides CDR1 SGDLS and CDR2 YYNGEE.